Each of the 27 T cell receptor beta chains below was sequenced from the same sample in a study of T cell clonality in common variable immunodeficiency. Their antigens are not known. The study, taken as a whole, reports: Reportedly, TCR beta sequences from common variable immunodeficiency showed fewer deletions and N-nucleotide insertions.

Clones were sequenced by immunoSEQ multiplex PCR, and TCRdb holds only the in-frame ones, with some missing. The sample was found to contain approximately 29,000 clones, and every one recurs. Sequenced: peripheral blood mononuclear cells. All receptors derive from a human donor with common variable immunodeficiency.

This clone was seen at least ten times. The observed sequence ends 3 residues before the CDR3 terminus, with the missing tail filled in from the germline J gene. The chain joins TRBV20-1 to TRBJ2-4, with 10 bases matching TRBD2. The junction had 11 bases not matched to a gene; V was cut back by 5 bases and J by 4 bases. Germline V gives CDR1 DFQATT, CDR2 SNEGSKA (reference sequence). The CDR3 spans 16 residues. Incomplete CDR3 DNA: TGCAGTGCTTCCCCTGCCCCGACTAGCGGGAAAAACATT. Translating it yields CSASPAPTSGKNI. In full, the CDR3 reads CSASPAPTSGKNIQYF.

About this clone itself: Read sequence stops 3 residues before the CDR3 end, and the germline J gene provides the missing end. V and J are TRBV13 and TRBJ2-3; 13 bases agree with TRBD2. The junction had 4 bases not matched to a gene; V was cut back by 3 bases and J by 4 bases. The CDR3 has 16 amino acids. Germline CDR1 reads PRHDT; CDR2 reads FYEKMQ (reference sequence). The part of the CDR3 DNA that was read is TGTGCCAGCAGCTTCAGGACTAGCGGGAGATCAGATACG. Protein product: CASSFRTSGRSDT. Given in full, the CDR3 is CASSFRTSGRSDTQYF.

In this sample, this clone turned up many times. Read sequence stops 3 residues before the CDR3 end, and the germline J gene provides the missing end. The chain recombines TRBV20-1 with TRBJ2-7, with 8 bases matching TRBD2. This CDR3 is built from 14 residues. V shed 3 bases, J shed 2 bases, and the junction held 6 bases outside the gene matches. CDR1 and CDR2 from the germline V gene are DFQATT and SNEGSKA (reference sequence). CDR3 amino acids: CSARRGLVAYEQYF. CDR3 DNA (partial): TGCAGTGCTAGGCGGGGACTAGTGGCCTACGAG.

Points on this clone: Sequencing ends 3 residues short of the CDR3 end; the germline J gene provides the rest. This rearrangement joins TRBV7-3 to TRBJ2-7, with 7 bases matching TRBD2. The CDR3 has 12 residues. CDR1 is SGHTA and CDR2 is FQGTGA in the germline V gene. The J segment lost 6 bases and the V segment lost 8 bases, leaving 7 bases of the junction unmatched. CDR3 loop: CASRREGSEQYF. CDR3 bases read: TGTGCCAGCCGTAGGGAGGGGAGCGAG.

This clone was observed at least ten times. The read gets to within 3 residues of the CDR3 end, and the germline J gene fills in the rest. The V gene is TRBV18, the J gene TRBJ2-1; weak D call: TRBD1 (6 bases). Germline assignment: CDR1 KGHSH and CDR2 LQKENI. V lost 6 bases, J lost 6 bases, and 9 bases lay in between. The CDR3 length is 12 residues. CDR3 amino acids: CASSQGGNEQFF. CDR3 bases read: TGTGCCAGCTCGCAAGGGGGCAATGAG.

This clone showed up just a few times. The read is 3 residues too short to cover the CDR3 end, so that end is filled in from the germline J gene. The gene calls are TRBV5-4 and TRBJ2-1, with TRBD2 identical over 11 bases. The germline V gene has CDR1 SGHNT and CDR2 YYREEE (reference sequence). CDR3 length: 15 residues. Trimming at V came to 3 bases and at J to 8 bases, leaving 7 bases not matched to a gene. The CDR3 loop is CASSSLAGVLDEQFF. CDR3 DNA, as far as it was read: TGTGCCAGCAGCTCACTAGCGGGAGTGTTGGATGAG.

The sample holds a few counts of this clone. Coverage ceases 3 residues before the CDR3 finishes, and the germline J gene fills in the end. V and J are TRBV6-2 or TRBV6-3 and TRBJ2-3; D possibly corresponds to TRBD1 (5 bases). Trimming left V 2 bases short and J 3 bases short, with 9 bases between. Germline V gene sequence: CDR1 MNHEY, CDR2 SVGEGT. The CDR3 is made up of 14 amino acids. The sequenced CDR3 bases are TGTGCCAGCAGTTACCAGGGTTGGACAGATACG. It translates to CASSYQGWTDT. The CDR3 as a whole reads CASSYQGWTDTQYF.

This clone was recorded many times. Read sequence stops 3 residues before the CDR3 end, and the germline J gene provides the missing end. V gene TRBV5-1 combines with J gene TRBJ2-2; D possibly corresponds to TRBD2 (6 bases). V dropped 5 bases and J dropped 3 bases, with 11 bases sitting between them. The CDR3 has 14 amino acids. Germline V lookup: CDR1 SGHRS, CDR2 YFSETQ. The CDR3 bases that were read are TGCGCCAGCAGATCACTAGCTTACACCGGGGAG. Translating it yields CASRSLAYTGE. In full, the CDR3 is CASRSLAYTGELFF.

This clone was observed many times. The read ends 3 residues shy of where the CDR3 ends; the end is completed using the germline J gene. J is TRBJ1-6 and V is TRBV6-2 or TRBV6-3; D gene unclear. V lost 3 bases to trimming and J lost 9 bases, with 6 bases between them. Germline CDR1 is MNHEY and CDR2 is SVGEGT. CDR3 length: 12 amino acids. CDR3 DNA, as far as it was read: TGTGCCAGCAGTTATCCCGTTTCACCC. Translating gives CASSYPVSP. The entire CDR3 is CASSYPVSPLHF.

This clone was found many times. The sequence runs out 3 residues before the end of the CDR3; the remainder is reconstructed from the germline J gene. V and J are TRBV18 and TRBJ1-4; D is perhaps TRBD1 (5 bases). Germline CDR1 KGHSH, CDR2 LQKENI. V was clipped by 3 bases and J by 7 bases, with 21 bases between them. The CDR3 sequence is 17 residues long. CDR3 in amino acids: CASSPEGLNRGGEKLFF. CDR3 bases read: TGTGCCAGCTCACCCGAAGGGCTCAATAGGGGAGGTGAAAAA. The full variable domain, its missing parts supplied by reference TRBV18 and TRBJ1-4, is NAGVMQNPRHLVRRRGQEARLRCSPMKGHSHVYWYRQLPEEGLKFMVYLQKENIIDESGMPKERFSAEFPKEGPSILRIQQVVRGDSAAYFCASSPEGLNRGGEKLFFGSGTQLSVL.

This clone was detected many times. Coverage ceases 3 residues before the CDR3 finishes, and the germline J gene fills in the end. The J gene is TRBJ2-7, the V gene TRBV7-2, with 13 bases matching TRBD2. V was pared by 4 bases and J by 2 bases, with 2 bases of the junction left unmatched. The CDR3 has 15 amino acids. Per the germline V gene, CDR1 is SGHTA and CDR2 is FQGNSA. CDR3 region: CASSSGLAGAYEQYF. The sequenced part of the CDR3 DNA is TGTGCCAGCAGCTCAGGACTAGCGGGAGCCTACGAG.

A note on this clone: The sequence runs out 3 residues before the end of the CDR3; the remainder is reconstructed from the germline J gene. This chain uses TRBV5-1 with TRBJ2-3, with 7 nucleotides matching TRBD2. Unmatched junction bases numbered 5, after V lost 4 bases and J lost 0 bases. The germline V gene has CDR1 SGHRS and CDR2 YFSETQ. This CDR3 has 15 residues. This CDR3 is CASSSGTSSTDTQYF. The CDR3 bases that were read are TGCGCCAGCAGCAGCGGGACTTCAAGCACAGATACG.

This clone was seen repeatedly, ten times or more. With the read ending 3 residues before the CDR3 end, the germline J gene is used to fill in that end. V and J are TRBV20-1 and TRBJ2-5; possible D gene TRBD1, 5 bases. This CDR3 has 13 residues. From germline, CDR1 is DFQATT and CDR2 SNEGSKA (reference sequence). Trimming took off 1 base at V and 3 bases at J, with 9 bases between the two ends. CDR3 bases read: TGCAGTGCTAGAGTTCCAGGGAAAGAGACC. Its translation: CSARVPGKET. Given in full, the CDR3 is CSARVPGKETQYF.

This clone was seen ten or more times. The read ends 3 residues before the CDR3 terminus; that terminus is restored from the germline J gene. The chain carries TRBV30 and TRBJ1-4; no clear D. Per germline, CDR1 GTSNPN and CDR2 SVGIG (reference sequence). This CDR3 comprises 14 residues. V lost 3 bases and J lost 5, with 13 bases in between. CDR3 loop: CAWRFAGLNEKLFF. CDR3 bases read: TGTGCCTGGAGGTTTGCGGGCCTGAATGAAAAA.

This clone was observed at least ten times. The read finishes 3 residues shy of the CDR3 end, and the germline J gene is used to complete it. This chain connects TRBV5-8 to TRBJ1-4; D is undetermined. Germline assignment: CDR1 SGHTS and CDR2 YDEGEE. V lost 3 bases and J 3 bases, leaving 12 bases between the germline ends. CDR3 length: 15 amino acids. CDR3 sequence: CASSSLQYSNEKLFF. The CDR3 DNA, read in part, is TGTGCCAGCAGCTCCCTACAGTATTCTAATGAAAAA.

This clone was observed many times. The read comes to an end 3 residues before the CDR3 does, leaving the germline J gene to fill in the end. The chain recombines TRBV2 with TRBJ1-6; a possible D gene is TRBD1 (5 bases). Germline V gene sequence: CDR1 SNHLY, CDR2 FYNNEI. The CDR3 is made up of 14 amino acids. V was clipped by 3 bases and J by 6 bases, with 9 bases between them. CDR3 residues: CASSDGAFNSPLHF. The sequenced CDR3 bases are TGTGCCAGCAGTGATGGGGCGTTTAATTCACCC.

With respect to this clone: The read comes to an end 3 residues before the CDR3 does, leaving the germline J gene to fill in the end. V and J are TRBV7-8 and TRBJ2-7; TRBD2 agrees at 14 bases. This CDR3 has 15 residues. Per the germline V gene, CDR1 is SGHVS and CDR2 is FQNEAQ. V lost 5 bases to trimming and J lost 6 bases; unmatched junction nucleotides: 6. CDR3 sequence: CASSPPGLAGVEQYF. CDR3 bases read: TGTGCCAGCAGCCCACCGGGACTAGCGGGAGTCGAG. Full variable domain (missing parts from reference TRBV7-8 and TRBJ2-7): GAGVSQSPRYKVAKRGQDVALRCDPISGHVSLFWYQQALGQGPEFLTYFQNEAQLDKSGLPSDRFFAERPEGSVSTLKIQRTQQEDSAVYLCASSPPGLAGVEQYFGPGTRLTVT.

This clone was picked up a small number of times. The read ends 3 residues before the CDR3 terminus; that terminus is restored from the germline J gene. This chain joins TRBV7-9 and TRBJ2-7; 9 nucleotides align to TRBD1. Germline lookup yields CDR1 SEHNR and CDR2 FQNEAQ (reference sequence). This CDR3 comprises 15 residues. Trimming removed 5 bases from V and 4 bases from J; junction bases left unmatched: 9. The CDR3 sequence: CASSPQGQGEYEQYF. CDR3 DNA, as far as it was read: TGTGCCAGCAGCCCCCAGGGACAGGGCGAGTACGAG. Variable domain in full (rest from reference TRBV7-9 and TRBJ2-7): DTGVSQNPRHKITKRGQNVTFRCDPISEHNRLYWYRQTLGQGPEFLTYFQNEAQLEKSRLLSDRFSAERPKGSFSTLEIQRTEQGDSAMYLCASSPQGQGEYEQYFGPGTRLTVT.

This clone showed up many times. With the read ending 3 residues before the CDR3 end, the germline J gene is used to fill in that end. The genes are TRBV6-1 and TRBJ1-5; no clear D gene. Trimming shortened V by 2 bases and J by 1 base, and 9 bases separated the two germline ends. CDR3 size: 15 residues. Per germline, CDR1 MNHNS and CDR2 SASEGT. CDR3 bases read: TGTGCCAGCAGTGAATTATTACTAAGCAATCAGCCC. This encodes CASSELLLSNQP. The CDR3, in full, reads CASSELLLSNQPQHF.

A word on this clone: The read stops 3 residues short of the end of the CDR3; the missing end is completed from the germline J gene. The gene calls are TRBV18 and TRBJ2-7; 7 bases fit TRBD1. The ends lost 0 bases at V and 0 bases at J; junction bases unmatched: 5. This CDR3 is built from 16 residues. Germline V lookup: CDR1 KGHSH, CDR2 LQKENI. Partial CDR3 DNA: TGTGCCAGCTCACCACCAACAGGGGCCACCTCCTACGAG. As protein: CASSPPTGATSYE. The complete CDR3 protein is CASSPPTGATSYEQYF.

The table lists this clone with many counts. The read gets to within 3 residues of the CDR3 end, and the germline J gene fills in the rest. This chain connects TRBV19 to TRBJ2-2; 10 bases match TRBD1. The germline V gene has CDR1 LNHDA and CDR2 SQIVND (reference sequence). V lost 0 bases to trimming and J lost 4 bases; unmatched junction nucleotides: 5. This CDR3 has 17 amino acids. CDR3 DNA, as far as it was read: TGTGCCAGTAGTATAGACGACAGGGGGCCGAGCACCGGGGAG. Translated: CASSIDDRGPSTGE. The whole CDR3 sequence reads CASSIDDRGPSTGELFF.

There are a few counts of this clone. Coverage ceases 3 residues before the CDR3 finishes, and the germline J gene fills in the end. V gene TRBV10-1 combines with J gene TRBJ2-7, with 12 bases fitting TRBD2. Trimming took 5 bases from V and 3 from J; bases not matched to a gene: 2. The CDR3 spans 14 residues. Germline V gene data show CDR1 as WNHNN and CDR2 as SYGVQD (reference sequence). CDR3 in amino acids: CASSPSGRVYEQYF. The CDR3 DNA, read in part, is TGCGCCAGCAGTCCTAGCGGGAGGGTCTACGAG.

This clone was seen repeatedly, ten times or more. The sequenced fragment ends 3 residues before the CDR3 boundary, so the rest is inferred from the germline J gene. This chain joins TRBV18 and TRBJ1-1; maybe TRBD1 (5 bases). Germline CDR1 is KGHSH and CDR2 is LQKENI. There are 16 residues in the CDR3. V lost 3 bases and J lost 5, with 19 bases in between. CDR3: CASSPLPGARGTEAFF. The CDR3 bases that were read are TGTGCCAGCTCACCCCTGCCTGGGGCTCGGGGGACTGAA.

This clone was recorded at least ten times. CDR3: CASSPPVRTEAFF. CDR3 DNA (partial): TGTGCCAGCTCACCACCCGTCAGGACTGAA. This sequence joins TRBV18 and TRBJ1-1; D remains ambiguous. The read ends 3 residues shy of where the CDR3 ends; the end is completed using the germline J gene. The CDR3 spans 13 residues. CDR1 and CDR2 from the germline V gene are KGHSH and LQKENI. The ends were cut back, 0 bases at V and 5 bases at J, with 7 bases in the middle.

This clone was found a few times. The CDR3 reads CASSGTGTPYEQYF. The CDR3 bases that were read are TGTGCCAGCAGTGGGACAGGGACCCCCTACGAG. V usage is TRBV2 and J usage is TRBJ2-7; 8 bases align to TRBD1. The CDR3 end is not reached by the read, which stops 3 residues before it; the germline J gene fills it in. V shed 4 bases and J 2 bases; nucleotides not matched to a gene: 4. CDR3 length equals 14 residues. Germline V gene sequence: CDR1 SNHLY, CDR2 FYNNEI.

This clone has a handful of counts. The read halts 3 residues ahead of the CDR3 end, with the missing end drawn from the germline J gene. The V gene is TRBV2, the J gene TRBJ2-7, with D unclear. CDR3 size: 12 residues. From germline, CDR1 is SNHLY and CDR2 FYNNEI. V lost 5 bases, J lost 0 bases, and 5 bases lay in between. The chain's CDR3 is CASSQASYEQYF. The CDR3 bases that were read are TGTGCCAGCAGTCAGGCCTCCTACGAG.

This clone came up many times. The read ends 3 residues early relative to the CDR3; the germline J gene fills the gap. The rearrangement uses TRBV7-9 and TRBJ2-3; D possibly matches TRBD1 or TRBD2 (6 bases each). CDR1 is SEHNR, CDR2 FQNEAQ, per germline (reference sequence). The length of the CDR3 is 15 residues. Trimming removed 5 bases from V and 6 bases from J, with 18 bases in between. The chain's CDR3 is CASSENTGRRDTQYF. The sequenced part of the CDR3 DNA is TGTGCCAGCAGCGAGAATACAGGGAGGAGGGATACG.